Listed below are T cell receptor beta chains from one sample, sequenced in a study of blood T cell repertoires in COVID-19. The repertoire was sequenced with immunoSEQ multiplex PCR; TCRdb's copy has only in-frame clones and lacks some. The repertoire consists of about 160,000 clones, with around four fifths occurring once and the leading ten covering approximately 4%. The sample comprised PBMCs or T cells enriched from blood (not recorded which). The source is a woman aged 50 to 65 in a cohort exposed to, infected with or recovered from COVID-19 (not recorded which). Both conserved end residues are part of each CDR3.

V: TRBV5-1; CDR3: CASHPPEYNEQFF
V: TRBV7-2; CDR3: CASSLEGGLSYEQYF
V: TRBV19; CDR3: CASSIGHSTDTQYF
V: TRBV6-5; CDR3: CASSYTGEKLFF
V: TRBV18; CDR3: CASSPIGQPSNSPLHF
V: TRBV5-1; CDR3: CASSPLGQLNTEAFF
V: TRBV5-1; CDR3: CASGGKDSTDTQYF
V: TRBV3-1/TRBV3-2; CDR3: CASSVHGASGGTGNTDTQYF
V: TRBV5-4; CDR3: CASSLTAINSPLHF
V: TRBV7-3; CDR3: CASSSIDGTAAEQYF
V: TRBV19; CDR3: CASTPRGGSGSPLHF
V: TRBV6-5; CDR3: CASKGTIEYF
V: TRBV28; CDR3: CASSLLGLAGPYNEQFF
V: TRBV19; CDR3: CASTAAEKETQYF
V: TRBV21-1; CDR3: CASSSRKNTYEQYF
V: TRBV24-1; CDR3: CATSDLKAGANYGYTF
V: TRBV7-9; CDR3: CASSFLDKNTEAFF
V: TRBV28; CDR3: CASSLWGGQGGTGNTIYF
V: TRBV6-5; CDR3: CASRRGSEAFF
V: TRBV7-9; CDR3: CASSFGTGGRANEKLFF
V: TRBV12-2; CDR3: CASRLGPVRAQGLEQYF
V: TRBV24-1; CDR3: CATSDQRSSYEQYF
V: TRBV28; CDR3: CASSSGAKGREQYF
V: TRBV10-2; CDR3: CASSEPSGEQYF
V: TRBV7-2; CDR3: CASSSGTEFGKPQHF
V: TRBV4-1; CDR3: CASSQETGYEAFF
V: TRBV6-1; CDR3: CASSEQGARGTDTQYF
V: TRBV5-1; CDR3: CASTPPGFLVTQETQYF
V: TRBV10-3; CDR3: CAISETQGGNTIYF
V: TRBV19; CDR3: CASSIDAGTGYSPLHF
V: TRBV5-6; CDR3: CASSSHVGQGVEQYF
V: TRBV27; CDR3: CASGAQNPYNEQFF
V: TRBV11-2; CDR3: CASSLDPQGASYGYTF
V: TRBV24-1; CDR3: CATSDGGNREAFF
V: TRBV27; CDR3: CASSMGQAFNQPQHF
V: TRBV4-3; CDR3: CASSQATRRTGELFF
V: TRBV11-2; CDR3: CASSLDMTGTSAFF
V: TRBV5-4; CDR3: CASRWSGEETQYF
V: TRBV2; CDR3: CASNRQRWDTEAFF
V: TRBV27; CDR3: CASSLFPGIQNIQYF
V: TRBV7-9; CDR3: CASSLAGQEEKLFF
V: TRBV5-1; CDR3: CASSLASEDYEQYF
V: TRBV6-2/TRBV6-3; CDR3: CASSLSTGTNTGELFF
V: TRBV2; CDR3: CASSGRGDEAFF
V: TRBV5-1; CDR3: CASSLGDRGAEQPQHF
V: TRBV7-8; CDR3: CASSPREVAVSYEQYF
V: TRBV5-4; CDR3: CASSLDSGEQYF
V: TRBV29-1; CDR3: CSVAWGQGASDTEAFF
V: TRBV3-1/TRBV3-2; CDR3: CASSQEAGDYEQYF
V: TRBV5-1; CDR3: CASSPGSGQYEQYF
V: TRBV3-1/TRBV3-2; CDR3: CASSPREKSYNEQFF